The rows below give T cell receptor beta chains drawn from one sample of a study of OX40 agonist ivuxolimab in advanced cancers. Using immunoSEQ multiplex PCR, the repertoire was profiled, and TCRdb retains in-frame clones only, with some absent. The sample has fewer than 85,000 clones, 70% to 90% seen once. The sample here was CD4+ or CD8+ T cells sorted from blood, taken in a trial of the OX40 agonist ivuxolimab. The receptors derive from an adult with an advanced solid tumor such as melanoma, head and neck, liver or kidney cancer. The CDR3 runs from the conserved cysteine through the conserved F or W. A D gene is named only where the DNA matches it firmly. Part of the rows lack a size; the others show once, few, many or a class for expanded clones.

v_gene,d_gene,j_gene,len,abundance,CDR3nt,CDR3aa
TRBV18,NA,TRBJ1-1,14,once,TGTGCCAGCTCGCCCAGGAAAGTGGACACTGAAGCTTTCTTT,CASSPRKVDTEAFF
TRBV7-9,TRBD1,TRBJ2-3,15,NA,TGTGCCAGCAGCTTCGGACAGGGGAACACAGATACGCAGTATTTT,CASSFGQGNTDTQYF
TRBV5-6,TRBD1,TRBJ2-7,15,NA,TGTGCCAGCAGCTTTGATGGGGGACAGACCTACGAGCAGTACTTC,CASSFDGGQTYEQYF
TRBV9,NA,TRBJ2-2,18,NA,TGTGCCAGCAGGAAGGACGGCATAATTCCCGCGAACACCGGGGAGCTGTTTTTT,CASRKDGIIPANTGELFF
TRBV5-4,TRBD2,TRBJ2-4,13,NA,TGTGCCAGCAGCTTAGGGAGGGATGACATTCAGTACTTC,CASSLGRDDIQYF
TRBV7-9,NA,TRBJ1-1,15,NA,TGTGCCAGCAGCCGCGGAGGGGCCAGAGGCACTGAAGCTTTCTTT,CASSRGGARGTEAFF
TRBV7-2,NA,TRBJ1-1,14,NA,TGTGCCAGCAGCCGATTTCGGGAGAACACTGAAGCTTTCTTT,CASSRFRENTEAFF
TRBV25-1,NA,TRBJ2-3,16,NA,TGTGCCAGCAGTGCAGCCCCGGGACAAAGCACAGATACGCAGTATTTT,CASSAAPGQSTDTQYF
TRBV5-4,TRBD2,TRBJ2-5,15,NA,TGTGCCAGCAGCTTGGGGGGGAGGCGGGAGGAGACCCAGTACTTC,CASSLGGRREETQYF
TRBV29-1,NA,TRBJ2-6,14,once,TGCAGCGCTTCAACGGTCTCTGGGGCCAACGTCCTGACTTTC,CSASTVSGANVLTF
TRBV5-1,NA,TRBJ1-1,16,NA,TGCGCCAGCAGCCAAAGGAGGGGCAATCTGAACACTGAAGCTTTCTTT,CASSQRRGNLNTEAFF
TRBV9,TRBD2,TRBJ2-1,15,NA,TGTGCCAGCAGCGTAGGAAGCGGGGGGGCTAATGAGCAGTTCTTC,CASSVGSGGANEQFF
TRBV15,NA,TRBJ1-1,18,NA,TGTGCCACCAGCAGAGATCCCCTGGCGAGGGTCATGAACACTGAAGCTTTCTTT,CATSRDPLARVMNTEAFF
TRBV28,TRBD1,TRBJ1-5,17,NA,TGTGCCAGCAGTTTAAGGCAGGGGGTAGGGATGAATCAGCCCCAGCATTTT,CASSLRQGVGMNQPQHF
TRBV7-2,NA,TRBJ1-3,15,NA,TGTGCCAGCAGCACCCGGGCCAGCTCTGGAAACACCATATATTTT,CASSTRASSGNTIYF
TRBV6-5,TRBD2,TRBJ2-1,13,NA,TGTGCCAGCAGGGGAGCGGGAGGCAATGAGCAGTTCTTC,CASRGAGGNEQFF
TRBV7-2,NA,TRBJ1-1,14,NA,TGTGCCAGCAGCTCCCAGGGAGGGCGGACTGAAGCTTTCTTT,CASSSQGGRTEAFF
TRBV19,NA,TRBJ2-7,20,NA,TGTGCCAGTAGTATAGCTTACGACTGGGCAGCGGGTGGCCTCGGTTACGAGCAGTACTTC,CASSIAYDWAAGGLGYEQYF
TRBV19,TRBD1,TRBJ1-5,14,NA,TGTGCCAGTAGTACTAAGGGGGCTGGTCAGCCCCAGCATTTT,CASSTKGAGQPQHF
TRBV7-9,TRBD1,TRBJ1-6,14,few,TGTGCCAGCAGCCCGGGACAGGGCCAGTCACCCCTCCACTTT,CASSPGQGQSPLHF
TRBV6-6,NA,TRBJ2-2,10,NA,TGTGCCAGCAGGGCCGGGGAGCTGTTTTTT,CASRAGELFF
TRBV11-2,NA,TRBJ1-4,14,NA,TGTGCCAGCAGCCTCGGGACTAGTAATGAAAAACTGTTTTTT,CASSLGTSNEKLFF
TRBV27,NA,TRBJ2-1,12,once,TGTGCCACTGGTGGGAATTACAATGAGCAGTTCTTC,CATGGNYNEQFF
TRBV6-1,NA,TRBJ2-7,13,NA,TGTGCCAGCGGACGGGGATTTTCCTACGAGCAGTACTTC,CASGRGFSYEQYF
TRBV4-1,NA,TRBJ1-1,13,NA,TGCGCCAGCACGGTAGGGCTAAGCACTGAAGCTTTCTTT,CASTVGLSTEAFF
TRBV19,NA,TRBJ2-3,14,NA,TGTGCCAGTAGTGCGGGGTTGGGCACAGATACGCAGTATTTT,CASSAGLGTDTQYF
TRBV6-6,TRBD1,TRBJ1-1,13,NA,TGTGCCAGCAGTGGACAGGGCGTCCCTGAAGCTTTCTTT,CASSGQGVPEAFF
TRBV7-9,TRBD1,TRBJ1-2,15,few,TGTGCCAGCAGCTTGATCAAGGGACAGGGACATGGCTACACCTTC,CASSLIKGQGHGYTF
TRBV6-1,NA,TRBJ1-1,13,NA,TGTGCCAGCACCATAGGGTCCGGAAGGAGGGCTTTCTTT,CASTIGSGRRAFF